This T cell receptor beta chain was profiled in a study of blood T cell repertoires in COVID-19. Study context: Collection of acute and convalescent COVID-19 samples took place in the United States, Italy and Spain. From T cells, B-cell-depleted T cells, or PBMCs came the material, which was cDNA or gDNA.

Germline CDR1 reads MRHNA; CDR2 reads SNTAGT. The CDR3 contains 14 residues. Unmatched junction bases numbered 0, after V lost 2 bases and J lost 2 bases. In the original processing: Estimation of nucleated cell counts relied on the amplification of reference gene primers. Profiling relied on immunoSEQ multiplex PCR, and the TCRdb table lists in-frame clones only, not all of them. That table is the source of V, J and clone size, and D and trimming were worked out from the DNA. The sample lists 190,000 or so clones, around 86% seen once, with 2.7% in the top ten. Sequenced input: peripheral blood. The TCR was taken from a man between 40 and 49 years old with active or convalescent COVID-19. The genes are TRBV6-4 and TRBJ2-1, with 7 bases aligning to TRBD2. CDR3 sequence (DNA): TGTGCCAGCAGTGACGGGGGGGCCTACAATGAGCAGTTCTTC. This codes for CASSDGGAYNEQFF.